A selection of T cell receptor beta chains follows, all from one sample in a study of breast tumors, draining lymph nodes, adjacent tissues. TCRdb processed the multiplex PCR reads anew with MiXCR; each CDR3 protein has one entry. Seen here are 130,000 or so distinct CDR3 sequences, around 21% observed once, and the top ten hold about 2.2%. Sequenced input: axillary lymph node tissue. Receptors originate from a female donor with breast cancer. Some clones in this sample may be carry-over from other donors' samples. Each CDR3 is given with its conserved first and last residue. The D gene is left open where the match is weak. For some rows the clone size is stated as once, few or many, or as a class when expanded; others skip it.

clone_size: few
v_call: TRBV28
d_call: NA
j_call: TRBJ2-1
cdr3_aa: CASSLTGSPLFF
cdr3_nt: TGTGCCAGCAGTTTAACCGGCAGCCCCCTGTTCTTC

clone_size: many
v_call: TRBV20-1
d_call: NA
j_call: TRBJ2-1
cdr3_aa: CSSTSYSYNEQFF
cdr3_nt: TGCAGCTCAACCTCCTACTCCTACAATGAGCAGTTCTTC

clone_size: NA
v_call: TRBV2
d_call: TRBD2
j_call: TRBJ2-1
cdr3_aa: CASLSGRKAFNEQFF
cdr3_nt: TGTGCCAGCCTTAGCGGGAGGAAGGCATTCAATGAGCAGTTCTTC

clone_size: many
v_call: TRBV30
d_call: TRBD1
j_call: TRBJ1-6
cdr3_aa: CAWRTGTVYNSPLHF
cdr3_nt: TGTGCCTGGAGGACCGGGACAGTCTATAATTCACCCCTCCACTTT

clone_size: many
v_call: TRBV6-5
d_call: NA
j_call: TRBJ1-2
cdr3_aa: CASSYSPSARRAVGYTF
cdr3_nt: TGTGCCAGCAGTTACTCGCCATCCGCCAGACGAGCGGTTGGCTACACCTTC

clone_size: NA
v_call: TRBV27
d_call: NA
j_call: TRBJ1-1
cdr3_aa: CASTSRTEAFF
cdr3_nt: TGTGCCAGCACCTCGAGGACTGAAGCTTTCTTT

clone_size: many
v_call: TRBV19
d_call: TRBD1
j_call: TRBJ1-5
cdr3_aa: CASSQGTATNQPQHF
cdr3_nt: TGTGCCAGTAGTCAGGGGACAGCCACCAATCAGCCCCAGCATTTT

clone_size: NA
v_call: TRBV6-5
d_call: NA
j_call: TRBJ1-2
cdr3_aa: CASSLGGAPAAFGHGYTF
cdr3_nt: TGTGCCAGCTCACTAGGGGGGGCACCGGCTGCCTTTGGCCATGGCTACACCTTC

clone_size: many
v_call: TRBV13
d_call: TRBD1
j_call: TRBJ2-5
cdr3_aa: CASSYGQAVGQETQYF
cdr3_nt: TGTGCCAGCAGCTACGGACAGGCGGTCGGCCAAGAGACCCAGTACTTC

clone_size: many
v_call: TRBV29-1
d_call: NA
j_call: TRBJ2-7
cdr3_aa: CSVYRSAGEQYF
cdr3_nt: TGCAGCGTCTACCGGTCGGCGGGCGAGCAGTACTTC

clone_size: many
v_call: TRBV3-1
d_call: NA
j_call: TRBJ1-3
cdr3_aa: CASSHSRDTIYF
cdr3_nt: TGTGCCAGCAGCCACTCCAGGGACACCATATATTTT

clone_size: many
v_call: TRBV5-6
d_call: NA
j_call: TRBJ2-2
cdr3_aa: CASSLAGVGELFF
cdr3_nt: TGTGCCAGCAGCTTGGCCGGAGTCGGGGAGCTGTTTTTT

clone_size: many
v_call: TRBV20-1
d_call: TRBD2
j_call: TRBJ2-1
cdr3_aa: CSATGLADYNEQFF
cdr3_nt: TGCAGTGCCACGGGGCTAGCGGACTACAATGAGCAGTTCTTC

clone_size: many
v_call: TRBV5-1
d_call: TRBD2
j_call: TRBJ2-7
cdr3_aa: CASRRGTSGTYYEQYF
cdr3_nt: TGCGCCAGCAGAAGGGGGACTAGCGGAACCTACTACGAGCAGTACTTC

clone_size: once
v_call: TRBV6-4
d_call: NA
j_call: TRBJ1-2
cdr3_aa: CASSEGWGVPNYGYAF
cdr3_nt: TGTGCCAGCAGTGAGGGATGGGGGGTTCCTAACTATGGCTACGCCTTC

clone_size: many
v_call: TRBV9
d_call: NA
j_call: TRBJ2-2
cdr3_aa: CASSVGLDTGELFF
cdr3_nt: TGTGCCAGCAGCGTAGGGTTGGACACCGGGGAGCTGTTTTTT

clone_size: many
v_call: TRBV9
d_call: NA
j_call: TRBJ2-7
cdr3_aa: CASSVGLGALDEQYF
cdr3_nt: TGTGCCAGCAGCGTAGGACTCGGTGCTCTGGACGAGCAGTACTTC

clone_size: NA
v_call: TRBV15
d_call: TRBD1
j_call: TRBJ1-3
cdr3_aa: CATADRGSGTTIYF
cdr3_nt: TGTGCCACCGCAGACAGGGGCTCCGGAACCACCATATATTTT

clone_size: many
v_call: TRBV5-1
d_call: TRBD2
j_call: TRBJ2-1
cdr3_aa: CASSLQTSSDEQFF
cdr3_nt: TGCGCCAGCAGCCTGCAGACTAGCTCCGATGAGCAGTTCTTC

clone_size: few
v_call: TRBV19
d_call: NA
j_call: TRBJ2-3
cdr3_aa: CASSTGQHPDTQYF
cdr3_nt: TGTGCCAGTAGTACAGGACAGCACCCAGATACGCAGTATTTT

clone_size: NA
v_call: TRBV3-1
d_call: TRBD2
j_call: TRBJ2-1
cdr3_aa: CASRATNYPTSGVEGEQFF
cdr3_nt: TGTGCCAGCAGAGCTACAAATTACCCCACTAGCGGCGTGGAGGGTGAGCAGTTCTTC

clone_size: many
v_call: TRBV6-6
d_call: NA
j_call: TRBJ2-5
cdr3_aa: CASSQGGIGTQYF
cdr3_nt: TGTGCCAGCAGTCAAGGGGGGATCGGGACCCAGTACTTC

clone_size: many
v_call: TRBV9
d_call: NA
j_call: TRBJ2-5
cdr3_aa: CASSVGSDEETQYF
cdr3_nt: TGTGCCAGCAGCGTAGGTTCAGACGAAGAGACCCAGTACTTC

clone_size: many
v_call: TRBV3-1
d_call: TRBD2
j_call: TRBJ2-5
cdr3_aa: CASSQGGASGKSQYF
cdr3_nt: TGTGCCAGCAGCCAAGGGGGGGCTAGCGGGAAGTCCCAGTACTTC

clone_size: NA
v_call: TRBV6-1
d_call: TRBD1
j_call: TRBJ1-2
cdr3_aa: CASISTGTGRSGGYTF
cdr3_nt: TGTGCCAGCATCTCGACTGGGACAGGGAGATCGGGGGGCTACACCTTC

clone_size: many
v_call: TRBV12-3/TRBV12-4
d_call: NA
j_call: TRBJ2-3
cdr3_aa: CASSPAGLSTDTQYF
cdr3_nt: TGTGCCAGCAGCCCGGCTGGACTAAGCACAGATACGCAGTATTTT

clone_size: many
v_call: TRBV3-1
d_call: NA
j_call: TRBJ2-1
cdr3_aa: CASSQGWKYNEQFF
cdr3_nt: TGTGCCAGCAGCCAAGGGTGGAAATACAATGAGCAGTTCTTC

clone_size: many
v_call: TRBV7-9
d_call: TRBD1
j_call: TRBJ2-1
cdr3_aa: CASSFRTGSYNEQFF
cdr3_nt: TGTGCCAGCAGCTTTAGGACAGGTTCATACAATGAGCAGTTCTTC

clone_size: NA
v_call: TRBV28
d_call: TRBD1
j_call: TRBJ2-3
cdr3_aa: CASSLGQAAADTQYF
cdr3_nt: TGTGCCAGCAGTCTCGGACAGGCAGCCGCAGATACGCAGTATTTT

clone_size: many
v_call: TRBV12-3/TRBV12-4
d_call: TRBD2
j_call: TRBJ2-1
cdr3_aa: CASRPSGRYNEQFF
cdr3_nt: TGTGCCAGCCGGCCTAGCGGACGATACAATGAGCAGTTCTTC

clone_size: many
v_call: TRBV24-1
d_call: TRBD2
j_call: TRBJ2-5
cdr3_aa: CATSDPSGSHQETQYF
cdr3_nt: TGTGCCACCAGTGACCCCAGCGGGAGTCACCAAGAGACCCAGTACTTC

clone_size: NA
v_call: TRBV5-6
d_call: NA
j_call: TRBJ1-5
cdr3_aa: CASSLGPLGPQHF
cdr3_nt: TGTGCCAGCAGCTTGGGTCCTTTAGGGCCCCAGCATTTT

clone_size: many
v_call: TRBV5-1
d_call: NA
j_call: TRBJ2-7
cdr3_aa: CASRPRTPSYEQYF
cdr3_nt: TGCGCCAGCAGACCCCGGACACCCTCCTACGAGCAGTACTTC

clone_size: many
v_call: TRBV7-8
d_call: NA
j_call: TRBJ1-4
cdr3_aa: CASSLTTRGEKLFF
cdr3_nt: TGTGCCAGCAGCTTAACCACAAGAGGTGAAAAACTGTTTTTT

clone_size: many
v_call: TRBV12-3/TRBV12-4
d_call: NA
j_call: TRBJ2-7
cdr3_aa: CASSIRDGAYEQYF
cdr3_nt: TGTGCCAGCAGTATCCGGGACGGGGCCTACGAGCAGTACTTC

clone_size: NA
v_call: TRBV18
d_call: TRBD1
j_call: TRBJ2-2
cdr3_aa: CASSPDRVNTGELFF
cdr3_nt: TGTGCCAGCTCACCAGACAGGGTTAACACCGGGGAGCTGTTTTTT

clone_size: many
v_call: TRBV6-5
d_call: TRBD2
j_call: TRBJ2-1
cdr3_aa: CASSYRLAGGEQFF
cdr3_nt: TGTGCCAGCAGTTACAGACTAGCGGGAGGTGAGCAGTTCTTC

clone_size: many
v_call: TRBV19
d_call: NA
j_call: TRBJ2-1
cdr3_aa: CASSISGDGEQFF
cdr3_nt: TGTGCCAGTAGTATCTCCGGGGATGGTGAGCAGTTCTTC

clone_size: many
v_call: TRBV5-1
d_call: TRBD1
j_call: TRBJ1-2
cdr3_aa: CASSLVPGGGYGYTF
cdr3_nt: TGCGCCAGCAGCTTGGTTCCAGGGGGCGGCTATGGCTACACCTTC

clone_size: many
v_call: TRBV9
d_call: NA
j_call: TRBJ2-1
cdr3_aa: CASSVTWRAHNEQFF
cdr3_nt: TGTGCCAGCAGCGTAACGTGGAGGGCGCACAATGAGCAGTTCTTC

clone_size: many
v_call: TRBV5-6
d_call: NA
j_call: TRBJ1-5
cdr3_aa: CASSSSGKVSHQPQHF
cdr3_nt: TGTGCCAGCAGCTCTTCAGGGAAGGTTTCCCATCAGCCCCAGCATTTT

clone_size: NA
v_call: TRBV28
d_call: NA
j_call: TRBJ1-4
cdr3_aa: CASSLGVGPNEKLFF
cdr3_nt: TGTGCCAGCAGCCTCGGGGTCGGCCCTAATGAAAAACTGTTTTTT

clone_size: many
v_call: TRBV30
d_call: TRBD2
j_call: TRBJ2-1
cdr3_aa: CAWSVRWTRYEQFF
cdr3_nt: TGTGCCTGGAGTGTGAGATGGACTAGATATGAGCAGTTCTTC

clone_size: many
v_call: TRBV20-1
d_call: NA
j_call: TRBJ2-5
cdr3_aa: CSARDLYRERETQYF
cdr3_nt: TGCAGTGCTAGAGATCTCTACAGGGAAAGGGAGACCCAGTACTTC

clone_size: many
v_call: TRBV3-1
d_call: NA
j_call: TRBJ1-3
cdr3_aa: CASSQGSDSGNTIYF
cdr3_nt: TGTGCCAGCAGCCAAGGGTCAGACTCTGGAAACACCATATATTTT

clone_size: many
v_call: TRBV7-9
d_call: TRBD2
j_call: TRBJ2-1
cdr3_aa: CASSPTTSGRDYNEQFF
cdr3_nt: TGTGCCAGCAGCCCCACGACTAGCGGGAGAGACTACAATGAGCAGTTCTTC

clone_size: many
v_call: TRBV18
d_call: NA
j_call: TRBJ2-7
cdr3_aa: CASGGGLHEQYF
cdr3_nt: TGTGCCAGCGGGGGGGGCCTACACGAGCAGTACTTC

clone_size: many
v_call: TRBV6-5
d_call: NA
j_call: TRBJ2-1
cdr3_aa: CASTARGAGYNEQFF
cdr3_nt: TGTGCCAGCACCGCCAGGGGGGCCGGTTACAATGAGCAGTTCTTC

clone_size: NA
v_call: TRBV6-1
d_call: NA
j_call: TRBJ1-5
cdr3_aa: CASSAPFGLGISNQPQHF
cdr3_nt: TGTGCCAGCAGTGCCCCCTTTGGGTTGGGAATTAGCAATCAGCCCCAGCATTTT

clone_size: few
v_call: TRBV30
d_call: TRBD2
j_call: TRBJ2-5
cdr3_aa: CAWSVLGVSGIETQYF
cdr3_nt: TGTGCCTGGAGTGTACTGGGGGTTAGCGGGATCGAGACCCAGTACTTC

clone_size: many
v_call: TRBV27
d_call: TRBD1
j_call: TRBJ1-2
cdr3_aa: CASSFRGQGSNGYTF
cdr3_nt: TGTGCCAGCAGTTTTCGGGGACAGGGGAGTAATGGCTACACCTTC

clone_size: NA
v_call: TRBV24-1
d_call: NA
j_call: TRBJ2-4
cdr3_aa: CATSERDFSIQYF
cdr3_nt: TGTGCCACCAGTGAGAGGGACTTTTCCATTCAGTACTTC

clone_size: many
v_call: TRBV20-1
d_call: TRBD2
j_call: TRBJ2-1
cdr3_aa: CSARATPSREGASSYNEQFF
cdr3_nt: TGCAGTGCTAGAGCTACCCCTTCGCGGGAGGGTGCAAGCTCCTACAATGAGCAGTTCTTC

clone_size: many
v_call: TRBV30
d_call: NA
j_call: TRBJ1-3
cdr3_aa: CAWSVGGSGNTIYF
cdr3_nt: TGTGCCTGGAGTGTAGGGGGGTCTGGAAACACCATATATTTT

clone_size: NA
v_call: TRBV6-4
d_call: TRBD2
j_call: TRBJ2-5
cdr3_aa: CASSRLAGVETQYF
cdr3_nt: TGTGCCAGCAGTAGACTAGCGGGAGTAGAGACCCAGTACTTC

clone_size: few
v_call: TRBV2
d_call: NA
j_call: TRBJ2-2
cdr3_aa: CASTQGIGGELFF
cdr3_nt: TGTGCCAGCACCCAGGGGATTGGCGGGGAGCTGTTTTTT

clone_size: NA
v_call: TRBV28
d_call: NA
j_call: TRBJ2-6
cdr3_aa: CASSPRTQYSGANVPTF
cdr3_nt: TGTGCCAGCAGTCCAAGGACACAATACTCTGGGGCCAACGTCCCGACTTTC

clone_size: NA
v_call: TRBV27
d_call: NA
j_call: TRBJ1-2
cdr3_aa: CSSSLNLSGLRSYGYTF
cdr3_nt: TGTTCCAGCAGTTTAAACCTCTCGGGACTCCGGTCATATGGCTACACCTTC

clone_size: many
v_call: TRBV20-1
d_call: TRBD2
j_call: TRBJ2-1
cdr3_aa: CSVFGSGSGTYNEQFF
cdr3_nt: TGCAGTGTATTTGGGAGCGGGAGTGGAACCTACAATGAGCAGTTCTTC